This entry features one TCR beta chain sequence. A much larger clone lies one base from this, so it may be a read error. Using a CD8+CD4-CCR7+CD45RA+ phenotype, naive CD8 T cells were sorted. The data were obtained in a study of molecular identifiers for immune sequencing clone quantification. TCRdb reprocessed the PCR reads with MiXCR, giving one entry per CDR3 protein. The data contain hundreds of thousands of distinct CDR3 sequences, 25% of them singletons. Source material: naive CD8+ T cells from blood, with Jurkat cell RNA spiked in. Subset denoted: FACS-sorted CD8+CD4-CCR7+CD45RA+ naive T cells. This receptor was taken from a human donor in good health. Some libraries in this study had Jurkat cell RNA spiked in.

CDR3 sequence: CASSLPDREWNF. As DNA, the CDR3 is TGTGCCAGCAGCTTACCGGACAGGGAGTGGAACTTC. V usage is TRBV7-2 and J usage is TRBJ2-7, with 8 bases identical to TRBD1. The CDR3 is 12 residues long. Germline lookup yields CDR1 SGHTA and CDR2 FQGNSA.